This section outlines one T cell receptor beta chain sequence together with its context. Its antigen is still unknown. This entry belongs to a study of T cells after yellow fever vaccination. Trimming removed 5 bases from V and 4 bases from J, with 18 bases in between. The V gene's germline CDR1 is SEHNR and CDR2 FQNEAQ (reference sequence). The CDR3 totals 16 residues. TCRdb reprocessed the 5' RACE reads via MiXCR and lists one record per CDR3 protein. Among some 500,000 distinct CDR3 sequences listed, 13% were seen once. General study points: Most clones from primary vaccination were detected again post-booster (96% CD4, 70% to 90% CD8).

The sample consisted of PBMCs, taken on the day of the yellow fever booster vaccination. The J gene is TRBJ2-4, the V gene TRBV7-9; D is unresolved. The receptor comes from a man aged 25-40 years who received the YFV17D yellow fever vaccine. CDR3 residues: CASSTPSRHLKNIQYF. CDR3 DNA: TGTGCCAGCAGCACCCCGAGTCGCCACCTGAAAAACATTCAGTACTTC.